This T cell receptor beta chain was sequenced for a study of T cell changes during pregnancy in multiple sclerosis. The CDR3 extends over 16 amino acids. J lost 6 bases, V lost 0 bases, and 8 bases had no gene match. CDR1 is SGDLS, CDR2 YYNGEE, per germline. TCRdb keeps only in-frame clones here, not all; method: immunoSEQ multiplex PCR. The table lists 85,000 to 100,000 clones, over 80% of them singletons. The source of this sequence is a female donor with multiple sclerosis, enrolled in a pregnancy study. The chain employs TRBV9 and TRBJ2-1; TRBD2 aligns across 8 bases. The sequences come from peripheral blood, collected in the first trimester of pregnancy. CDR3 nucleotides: TGTGCCAGCAGCGTAGCGGTGCCTGGGACTAGCAATGAGCAGTTCTTC. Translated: CASSVAVPGTSNEQFF.